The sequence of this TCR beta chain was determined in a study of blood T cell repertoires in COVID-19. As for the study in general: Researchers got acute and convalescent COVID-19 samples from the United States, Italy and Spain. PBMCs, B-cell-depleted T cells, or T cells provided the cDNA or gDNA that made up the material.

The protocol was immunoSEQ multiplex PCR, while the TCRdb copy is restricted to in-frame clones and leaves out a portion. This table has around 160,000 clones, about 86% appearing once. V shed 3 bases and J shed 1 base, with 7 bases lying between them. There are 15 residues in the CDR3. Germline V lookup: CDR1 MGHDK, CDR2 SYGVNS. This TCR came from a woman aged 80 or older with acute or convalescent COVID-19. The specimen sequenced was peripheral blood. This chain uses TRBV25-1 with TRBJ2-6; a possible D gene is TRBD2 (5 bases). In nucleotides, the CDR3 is TGTGCCAGCAGTGATCGGACTTCTGGGGCCAACGTCCTGACTTTC. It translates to CASSDRTSGANVLTF.